This T cell receptor beta chain is drawn from a study of CD8 T cells in ankylosing spondylitis. Making the TCR beta libraries involved quantitative 5'-RACE with molecular barcodes. TCRdb passed the 5' RACE reads through MiXCR, listing each CDR3 protein once. The data contain around 250,000 distinct CDR3 sequences, over 8.5% of them seen just once; the ten biggest clones take up 5.5% to 8%. The CDR3 has 14 amino acids. The V and J ends lost 0 bases and 0 bases respectively, with 5 bases between them. Per germline, CDR1 SGHDT and CDR2 YYEEEE. This clonotype showed up many times. No antigen is known for it. The study's findings and limits: Blood of patients with ankylosing spondylitis appeared to be characterized by a TCR beta motif of several highly homologous variants. The study looked at matched synovial fluid samples from ankylosing spondylitis patients. Disease-linked clones were reported to be significantly enriched there. In the blood and synovial fluid of reactive arthritis, some motif variants had been previously reported.

Sequenced sample: blood, either unsorted or a sorted T cell fraction (not recorded which). The rearrangement links TRBV5-6 to TRBJ2-3; D gene ambiguous. This clonotype was sampled from a male donor with ankylosing spondylitis or in good health (not recorded which). CDR3 residues: CASSLEVSTDTQYF. CDR3 nucleotide sequence: TGTGCCAGCAGCTTGGAAGTTAGCACAGATACGCAGTATTTT.